Listed below are T cell receptor beta chains from one sample, sequenced in a study of blood T cell repertoires in COVID-19. Sequencing was performed with immunoSEQ multiplex PCR; in TCRdb, only in-frame clones are kept and a portion is missing. The table has 150,000 or so clones, roughly 89% seen once. Sequenced: peripheral blood. The receptor source for this set is a woman between 70 and 85 years old with COVID-19, enrolled during active disease. Each CDR3 is given without its conserved first and last residue. Clone size is shown for a subset of rows, as once, few, many or a class of expanded clone.

v_call | clone_size | cdr3_length | cdr3_aa
TRBV19 | . | 10 | ATADSQNIQY
TRBV23-1 | . | 14 | ASSHPRDRNTGELF
TRBV2 | . | 12 | ASSRLVGPDTQY
TRBV28 | . | 12 | ASRLGLHADTQY
TRBV7-9 | . | 13 | ASREQKTPYNEQF
TRBV3-1/TRBV3-2 | . | 12 | ASSQDREVTEAF
TRBV6-1 | . | 15 | ASSEAWSGKENTEAF
TRBV28 | . | 13 | ASSLLRGQGYEQY
TRBV30 | . | 11 | AWSATRDTEAF
TRBV2 | . | 11 | ASTTGGNSPLH
TRBV6-5 | . | 11 | ASGMEGNQPQH
TRBV6-5 | . | 13 | ASRFNYATNEKLF
TRBV18 | . | 13 | ASSPFRGADTEAF
TRBV5-1 | . | 15 | ASSLVKVAGGQETQY
TRBV5-5 | . | 12 | ASSFQGANEKLF
TRBV27 | . | 18 | ASSGGGQTTPGSFNEKLF
TRBV6-5 | . | 13 | ASSYGQGVGETQY
TRBV2 | . | 12 | ASSETGGNQPQH
TRBV3-1/TRBV3-2 | once | 11 | ASSQVRADTQY
TRBV7-9 | . | 12 | ASRGGSSGNTIY
TRBV5-6 | . | 15 | ASSSGTSGGKTYEQY
TRBV5-1 | . | 14 | ASSLGTSGGTYEQY
TRBV5-1 | . | 13 | ASSPRDSFSYEQY
TRBV28 | once | 11 | AILAGNSYEQY
TRBV4-2 | few | 13 | ASSQEPRVASPLH
TRBV4-2 | few | 13 | ASSPSGGYTGELF
TRBV28 | few | 12 | ASRGWGAGNTIY
TRBV7-2 | . | 12 | ASSPGLSNQPQH
TRBV6-5 | . | 12 | ASSSPGHLETQY
TRBV4-2 | few | 12 | ASSQSGSNQPQH
TRBV20-1 | . | 12 | SASGTGFGNTIY
TRBV27 | once | 14 | ASSLTGGNSNQPQH
TRBV19 | . | 15 | ASTYFGLATNTGELF
TRBV18 | . | 14 | ASSPLGQSSGNTIY
TRBV3-1/TRBV3-2 | . | 12 | ASSQDLRGSEQY
TRBV18 | . | 13 | ASSQMTGTNTEAF